This T cell receptor beta chain was identified during a study of metastatic and nonmetastatic thyroid tumors (TCRdb year 2020). At the level of the whole study: Repertoires from peripheral blood and from tumor or nodule tissue samples of malignant and benign thyroid patients were compared. Findings and caveats that apply to the study as a whole: In both blood and tumor samples, malignant tumors were reported to have significantly higher TCR beta diversity than benign nodules.

The library was prepared using PCR. The instrument was an Illumina HiSeq 4000. High-throughput sequencing was used to profile the TCR beta-chain CDR3 region of each patient. The original pipeline was this. Drawing on CDR3 differences between clinicopathological groups, the researchers built a classifier meant to tell apart patients with distant-metastatic papillary thyroid cancer. To measure repertoire diversity the researchers used the Shannon index, while the Morisita-Horn index served to gauge how similar the tumor and blood repertoires were. TCRdb cleaned the public reads at Q25 with fastp, built clones with MiXCR and kept in-frame beta chains. What appears here as the V and J calls and clone size reflects TCRdb's work, not the paper's. For this sample there are about 4,300 clones; approximately 23% appear just once. The ten largest account for 10% to 13% of the sample. No treatment had been received by any patient before thyroid surgery. The study retrospectively analysed patient clinical samples collected from about 2012 to 2018 using T-cell receptor beta sequencing.

V is reduced by 0 bases and J by 0 bases, leaving a spacing of 5 bases between them. CDR1 and CDR2, per the germline V gene, are SGHTA and FQGTGA. The CDR3 numbers 14 residues from cysteine through phenylalanine. Only CDR3 DNA is held: 42 bases, read in frame from base 1. This clone is judged medium-sized (0.01 to 0.1%). The clone's antigen remains unknown. Base qualities are missing; no much larger clone stands one base away. The chain was built from TRBV7-3 and TRBJ2-5, with the D gene too uncertain to name. The TCR comes from a male donor with papillary thyroid cancer or a benign thyroid nodule (not recorded which). Some clones in this sample may be carry-over from other donors' samples. Sequenced: tumor tissue. The base sequence is TGTGCCAGCAGCTTAACTCTACACCAAGAGACCCAGTACTTC. It translates to CASSLTLHQETQYF. With the rest looked up from the reference TRBV7-3 and TRBJ2-5 genes rather than sequenced, the full variable domain is GAGVSQTPSNKVTEKGKYVELRCDPISGHTALYWYRQSLGQGPEFLIYFQGTGAADDSGLPNDRFFAVRPEGSVSTLKIQRTERGDSAVYLCASSLTLHQETQYFGPGTRLLVL.